Listed here are 24 T cell receptor beta chains from one sample, sequenced in a study of technical replicates of blood from several donors. Method: immunoSEQ multiplex PCR; TCRdb's copy keeps in-frame clones and lacks some. Here the sample spans approximately 70,000 clones, roughly 96% being singletons. Sequencing was performed on T cells isolated from PBMCs. These receptors were taken from a human donor in good health.

The V call is TRBV14, the J call TRBJ2-1; TRBD2 matches at 7 bases. Trimming took 1 base from V and 8 from J; bases not matched to a gene: 14. Looked up from germline, CDR1 is SGHDN and CDR2 is FVKESK. The CDR3 has 17 amino acids. CDR3 bases: TGTGCCAGCAGCCAAGTTGTGGGCCGGGGGGTAGCCTATGAGCAGTTCTTC. The encoded protein is CASSQVVGRGVAYEQFF.

The chain carries TRBV6-6 and TRBJ2-3; D is ambiguous. The CDR3 sequence is 15 residues long. V was pared by 6 bases and J by 2 bases, with 15 bases between. Germline CDR1 and CDR2: MNHNY and SVGAGI (reference sequence). Here the CDR3 reads CASRSLTSPTDTQYF. The CDR3 DNA is TGTGCCAGCAGAAGTTTGACATCTCCCACAGATACGCAGTATTTT.

The chain links TRBV19 to TRBJ2-7, with 8 bases identical to TRBD1. This CDR3 has 17 residues. V trimming: 5 bases; J trimming: 0 bases; junction bases outside the gene matches: 12. Germline CDR1 LNHDA, CDR2 SQIVND (reference sequence). DNA for the CDR3: TGTGCCAGTAGTCCCCACGGACAGGGCTCCGTCTCCTACGAGCAGTACTTC. This gives the protein CASSPHGQGSVSYEQYF. Based on the CDR3 plus reference TRBV19 and TRBJ2-7, the full variable domain is DGGITQSPKYLFRKEGQNVTLSCEQNLNHDAMYWYRQDPGQGLRLIYYSQIVNDFQKGDIAEGYSVSREKKESFPLTVTSAQKNPTAFYLCASSPHGQGSVSYEQYFGPGTRLTVT.

This chain joins TRBV11-3 and TRBJ2-7; 9 nucleotides agree with TRBD2. The junction had 1 base not matched to a gene; V was cut back by 0 bases and J by 1 base. CDR3 length: 15 amino acids. Germline loops: CDR1 SGHNT, CDR2 YENEEA. In DNA, the CDR3 is TGTGCCAGCAGCTTAGAGAGCGGGAGGTCCTACGAGCAGTACTTC. It is translated as CASSLESGRSYEQYF.

V gene TRBV7-9 combines with J gene TRBJ2-4; D remains ambiguous. Germline CDR1 SEHNR, CDR2 FQNEAQ (reference sequence). The CDR3 runs to 15 residues. V lost 3 bases to trimming and J lost 0 bases, with 9 bases between them. CDR3 DNA: TGTGCCAGCAGCTTCCTAGAGTTAGCCAAAAACATTCAGTACTTC. Translating gives CASSFLELAKNIQYF.

The chain employs TRBV6-4 and TRBJ1-2; 10 positions match TRBD1. Germline loops: CDR1 MRHNA, CDR2 SNTAGT. CDR3 length equals 17 residues. J lost 0 bases, V lost 2 bases, and 6 bases had no gene match. The CDR3 nucleotides are TGTGCCAGCAGTGACGAGGGACAGGGGATCCCTAACTATGGCTACACCTTC. Translated: CASSDEGQGIPNYGYTF.

The J gene is TRBJ2-7, the V gene TRBV7-9; 8 bases align to TRBD1. Germline trimming cut 4 bases from V and 2 bases from J; bases unmatched to any gene: 10. Germline-derived CDR1 and CDR2 are SEHNR and FQNEAQ (reference sequence). The CDR3 runs 16 residues. The chain's CDR3 is CASSSLGQGDTYEQYF. CDR3 sequence (DNA): TGTGCCAGCAGCTCACTCGGACAGGGTGACACCTACGAGCAGTACTTC.

The count of this clone is one. V gene TRBV5-1 combines with J gene TRBJ2-3; 8 positions match TRBD2. The junction had 5 bases not matched to a gene; V was cut back by 2 bases and J by 0 bases. This CDR3 is 16 amino acids long. Germline CDR1 SGHRS, CDR2 YFSETQ. CDR3 in amino acids: CASSLGAGGSTDTQYF. DNA of the CDR3: TGCGCCAGCAGCTTAGGTGCGGGGGGTAGCACAGATACGCAGTATTTT.

The chain couples TRBV6-1 to TRBJ1-5; D uncertain. Germline V gene lookup returns CDR1 MNHNS and CDR2 SASEGT. The length of the CDR3 is 14 residues. The V end lost 6 bases, the J end lost 1 base, and 10 bases lay between the germline ends. Written as DNA, the CDR3 is TGTGCCAGCAGATACCTCGGGAGCAATCAGCCCCAGCATTTT. It codes for CASRYLGSNQPQHF.

This chain uses TRBV6-6 with TRBJ2-2, with TRBD2 identical over 8 bases. This CDR3 has 15 residues. The ends lost 5 bases at V and 0 bases at J; junction bases unmatched: 2. Per the germline V gene, CDR1 is MNHNY and CDR2 is SVGAGI (reference sequence). In DNA, the CDR3 is TGTGCCAGCAGTAATAGCGGGACGAACACCGGGGAGCTGTTTTTT. Its protein is CASSNSGTNTGELFF.

This chain links TRBV7-9 with TRBJ2-7; perhaps TRBD1 as D (6 bases). V lost 6 bases to trimming and J lost 7 bases, with 22 bases between them. Germline loops: CDR1 SEHNR, CDR2 FQNEAQ (reference sequence). The CDR3 totals 15 residues. The CDR3 protein is CASSRQVEGPREQYF. CDR3 sequence (DNA): TGTGCCAGCAGTAGACAGGTTGAGGGTCCTAGGGAGCAGTACTTC.

This sequence joins TRBV5-8 and TRBJ2-7; the match to TRBD2 covers 10 bases. V dropped 4 bases and J dropped 0; count of bases not matched to a gene: 7. CDR1 and CDR2 (germline): SGHTS, YDEGEE. The CDR3 spans 16 residues. CDR3 in amino acids: CASSPVGLASSYEQYF. In DNA, the CDR3 is TGTGCCAGCAGCCCTGTGGGACTAGCGAGCTCCTACGAGCAGTACTTC. Complete variable domain (other parts from reference TRBV5-8 and TRBJ2-7): EAGVTQSPTHLIKTRGQQATLRCSPISGHTSVYWYQQALGLGLQFLLWYDEGEERNRGNFPPRFSGRQFPNYSSELNVNALELEDSALYLCASSPVGLASSYEQYFGPGTRLTVT.

The CDR3 DNA reads TGTGCCAGCAGCGAACAGGGGTCTCCGAACACCGGGGAGCTGTTTTTT. This sequence encodes CASSEQGSPNTGELFF. The chain recombines TRBV2 with TRBJ2-2; TRBD1 matches at 7 bases. From germline, CDR1 is SNHLY and CDR2 FYNNEI. This CDR3 region has 16 residues. Losses at the gene ends were 6 bases for V and 0 bases for J; bases not matched to a gene: 7. Drawing the rest from reference TRBV2 and TRBJ2-2, the complete variable domain is EPEVTQTPSHQVTQMGQEVILRCVPISNHLYFYWYRQILGQKVEFLVSFYNNEISEKSEIFDDQFSVERPDGSNFTLKIRSTKLEDSAMYFCASSEQGSPNTGELFFGEGSRLTVL.

The genes are TRBV6-5 and TRBJ2-7; 10 nucleotides align to TRBD1. V trimming: 3 bases; J trimming: 3 bases; junction bases outside the gene matches: 5. This CDR3 region has 15 residues. Germline loops: CDR1 MNHEY, CDR2 SVGAGI. The CDR3: CASSYSGQGNYEQYF. CDR3 sequence (DNA): TGTGCCAGCAGTTATTCGGGACAGGGGAACTACGAGCAGTACTTC.

V is TRBV9 and J is TRBJ1-1; no clear D. Germline V CDR1 and CDR2: SGDLS, YYNGEE. With 2 bases removed from V and 4 bases from J, the gap between germline ends came to 9 bases. The CDR3 runs to 13 residues. The chain's CDR3 is CASSVEHRTEAFF. CDR3 nucleotide sequence: TGTGCCAGCAGCGTTGAGCATCGCACTGAAGCTTTCTTT.

This chain joins TRBV6-1 and TRBJ1-2; D unresolved. Looked up from germline, CDR1 is MNHNS and CDR2 is SASEGT. Trimming pared 3 bases from V and 3 bases from J, leaving 5 bases between. The CDR3 covers 12 residues. CDR3 DNA sequence: TGTGCCAGCAGTGACCGAGACTATGGCTACACCTTC. This translates into CASSDRDYGYTF.

The CDR3 is CASSRRGLPLMEQFF. As DNA, the CDR3 is TGTGCCAGCAGCCGTAGAGGACTACCCCTTATGGAGCAGTTCTTC. This rearrangement joins TRBV5-8 to TRBJ2-1; D may be TRBD2 (6 bases). The CDR3 runs to 15 residues. With 4 bases removed from V and 10 bases from J, the gap between germline ends came to 21 bases. Germline V gene sequence: CDR1 SGHTS, CDR2 YDEGEE.

V usage is TRBV7-9 and J usage is TRBJ1-4; 8 bases agree with TRBD1. Germline V CDR1 and CDR2: SEHNR, FQNEAQ (reference sequence). The CDR3 contains 14 residues. J was trimmed by 5 bases and V by 5 bases; bases with no gene match: 4. CDR3 residues: CASSPGQGNEKLFF. DNA for the CDR3: TGTGCCAGCAGCCCAGGACAGGGCAATGAAAAACTGTTTTTT.

The rearrangement joins TRBV27 to TRBJ2-7, with 11 bases identical to TRBD1. The CDR3 is 15 amino acids. Germline V CDR1 and CDR2: MNHEY, SMNVEV (reference sequence). V shed 10 bases, J shed 4 bases, and the junction held 12 bases outside the gene matches. In DNA, the CDR3 is TGTGCCACTGCACCGGACAGGGGGCGTCTATACGAGCAGTACTTC. Encoded protein: CATAPDRGRLYEQYF.

The chain has TRBV6-1 and TRBJ2-7; D is perhaps TRBD1 (6 bases). Germline V gene lookup returns CDR1 MNHNS and CDR2 SASEGT. The CDR3 is 14 residues long. The germline V and J ends were trimmed by 6 bases and 12 bases, with 24 bases remaining between them. The CDR3 sequence is CASRETGTTSKTYF. In nucleotides, the CDR3 is TGTGCCAGCAGGGAAACCGGGACAACCTCTAAAACGTACTTC.

This sequence joins TRBV29-1 and TRBJ2-7; 8 nucleotides agree with TRBD1. V lost 6 bases to trimming and J lost 4 bases; unmatched junction nucleotides: 11. The CDR3 spans 14 residues. Germline CDR1 SQVTM, CDR2 ANQGSEA. CDR3 residues: CSVKGQGSSYEQYF. In nucleotides, the CDR3 is TGCAGCGTGAAAGGACAGGGAAGTTCTTACGAGCAGTACTTC.

The chain recombines TRBV2 with TRBJ1-2; TRBD1 is a possible D gene (6 bases). CDR3 length: 15 residues. V lost 4 bases and J 3 bases, leaving 15 bases between the germline ends. Germline V CDR1 and CDR2: SNHLY, FYNNEI. The CDR3 DNA sequence: TGTGCCAGCAGTGTTTCGGACAGAGACTACTATGGCTACACCTTC. Its translation: CASSVSDRDYYGYTF.

The V gene is TRBV4-1, the J gene TRBJ1-6, with TRBD1 as a possible D gene (6 bases). Per the germline V gene, CDR1 is MGHRA and CDR2 is YSYEKL. V shed 0 bases and J shed 10 bases, with 10 bases lying between them. The CDR3 loop spans 14 amino acids. CDR3 nucleotides: TGCGCCAGCAGCCAAGAGTACAGGGCCTCACCCCTCCACTTT. Translation gives CASSQEYRASPLHF.

The chain joins TRBV5-1 to TRBJ2-1, with 10 bases aligning to TRBD1. This CDR3 spans 16 amino acids. CDR1 is SGHRS and CDR2 is YFSETQ in the germline V gene. V gave up 6 bases and J gave up 7 bases; unmatched junction bases: 13. CDR3 protein: CASISSGQGRGNEQFF. The CDR3 DNA reads as TGCGCCAGCATCTCCTCGGGACAGGGGCGTGGGAATGAGCAGTTCTTC. Using reference TRBV5-1 and TRBJ2-1 for the parts outside the CDR3, the full variable domain is KAGVTQTPRYLIKTRGQQVTLSCSPISGHRSVSWYQQTPGQGLQFLFEYFSETQRNKGNFPGRFSGRQFSNSRSEMNVSTLELGDSALYLCASISSGQGRGNEQFFGPGTRLTVL.